The T cell receptor (beta chain) described here comes from a study of T cell repertoires in cytomegalovirus infection. In the study overall: Recently identified HLA-C-restricted CMV epitopes were among the peptides used. Matching HLA type, along with CMV infection, was indicated by public TCR beta signatures.

The CDR3 sequence is 13 residues long. Between the trimmed V and J ends, which lost 6 bases and 2 bases, there was a span of 11 bases. TCRdb analysed the reads with MiXCR anew, one entry per CDR3 protein. The data show some 900,000 distinct CDR3 sequences, 30% to 35% seen once. Details on this clonotype: What it binds is unknown.

J is TRBJ2-7 and V is TRBV12-3 or TRBV12-4, with D hard to call. The material sequenced was cultured CD8+ T cells from PBMCs, taken from culture after CMV antigen stimulation. The receptor comes from a human donor in good health (CMV status not recorded). Some clones in this sample may be carry-over from other donors' samples. CDR3 in amino acids: CASRLWRTYEQYF. DNA for the CDR3: TGTGCCAGCAGACTCTGGCGGACCTACGAGCAGTACTTC.